The 14 T cell receptor beta chains listed next were all sequenced from one sample in a study of OX40 agonist ivuxolimab in advanced cancers. The library was obtained by the immunoSEQ multiplex PCR assay. As stored in TCRdb, this immuneACCESS dataset retains in-frame rearrangements with V and J assigned. A fraction of the clones does not appear; measured against another copy, unresolved V genes explain less than half of the discrepancy, and the remainder lacks a known reason. The sample table holds about 87,000 clones, of which about 86% were seen once. The top ten clonotypes cover about 1.5% of the sample. The sample was CD4+ or CD8+ T cells sorted from blood, taken in a trial of the OX40 agonist ivuxolimab. Receptor source: an adult with an advanced solid tumor such as melanoma, head and neck, liver or kidney cancer.

This clone has a single count. The chain employs TRBV5-1 and TRBJ2-1; TRBD1 aligns across 8 bases. CDR3 size: 15 residues. The V segment lost 4 bases and the J segment 8 bases; nucleotides outside the gene matches: 11. Germline V gene sequence: CDR1 SGHRS, CDR2 YFSETQ. The CDR3 sequence is CASSPRTGRSDEQFF. CDR3 DNA: TGCGCCAGCAGCCCCAGGACAGGGCGTAGCGATGAGCAGTTCTTC.

This chain uses TRBV2 with TRBJ1-1; D is unresolved. The CDR3 consists of 11 residues. The germline V and J ends were trimmed by 3 bases and 8 bases, with 7 bases remaining between them. Germline V lookup: CDR1 SNHLY, CDR2 FYNNEI. The CDR3 nucleotides read TGTGCCAGCAGTGACCTCGGCGAAGCTTTCTTT. The encoded protein is CASSDLGEAFF.

In this sample, this clone turned up once. CDR3 nucleotide sequence: TGCGCCAGCAGCCCAAGGACTAGCGGAGGCTCGAACACCGGGGAGCTGTTTTTT. It codes for CASSPRTSGGSNTGELFF. This chain uses TRBV5-1 with TRBJ2-2; 10 bases align to TRBD2. V dropped 4 bases and J dropped 0; count of bases not matched to a gene: 9. Germline V lookup: CDR1 SGHRS, CDR2 YFSETQ. The CDR3 loop spans 18 amino acids.

The table lists this clone with a few counts. The rearrangement links TRBV6-1 to TRBJ1-3; D remains unclear. The V and J ends lost 6 bases and 0 bases respectively, with 9 bases between them. This CDR3 comprises 14 residues. The germline V gene encodes CDR1 MNHNS and CDR2 SASEGT. DNA of the CDR3: TGTGCCAGCAGAGAGGACCCCTCTGGAAACACCATATATTTT. This translates into CASREDPSGNTIYF.

The chain combines TRBV25-1 with TRBJ2-1, with D unclear. Germline loops: CDR1 MGHDK, CDR2 SYGVNS. The CDR3 is 13 amino acids. Trimming took 6 bases from V and 2 from J, leaving 8 bases between them. CDR3 nucleotide sequence: TGTGCCAGCAGCCCCCCGCCCTACAATGAGCAGTTCTTC. Encoded protein: CASSPPPYNEQFF.

The rearrangement links TRBV7-2 to TRBJ2-7; 9 positions match TRBD2. Germline CDR1 and CDR2: SGHTA and FQGNSA. The CDR3 is 15 residues long. The junction had 7 bases not matched to a gene; V was cut back by 5 bases and J by 2 bases. Written as DNA, the CDR3 is TGTGCCAGCAGCCTCGGGACTAGCCCTGCCTACGAGCAGTACTTC. Its protein product is CASSLGTSPAYEQYF.

This clone is a singleton in its sample. The chain carries TRBV7-3 and TRBJ2-3, with TRBD2 matching 9 bases. Germline V gene sequence: CDR1 SGHTA, CDR2 FQGTGA. With V trimmed by 2 bases and J by 6 bases, 6 bases remained unmatched. This CDR3 region has 15 residues. CDR3 DNA: TGTGCCAGCAGCTTAGCGGGGGGGCCAACCGATACGCAGTATTTT. It translates to CASSLAGGPTDTQYF.

The chain combines TRBV18 with TRBJ2-4; D might be TRBD1 (6 bases). The CDR3 is 16 amino acids. The germline V gene encodes CDR1 KGHSH and CDR2 LQKENI. V was pared by 3 bases and J by 0 bases, with 12 bases between. DNA for the CDR3: TGTGCCAGCTCACCCATGGGACAACTAGCCAAAAACATTCAGTACTTC. It is translated as CASSPMGQLAKNIQYF. Combining the CDR3 with reference TRBV18 and TRBJ2-4 gives the whole variable domain NAGVMQNPRHLVRRRGQEARLRCSPMKGHSHVYWYRQLPEEGLKFMVYLQKENIIDESGMPKERFSAEFPKEGPSILRIQQVVRGDSAAYFCASSPMGQLAKNIQYFGAGTRLSVL.

The V call is TRBV7-3, the J call TRBJ1-5; D gene unclear. Trimming took off 5 bases at V and 3 bases at J, with 8 bases between the two ends. CDR3 length: 13 amino acids. Looked up from germline, CDR1 is SGHTA and CDR2 is FQGTGA. The CDR3 reads CASSPGINQPQHF. CDR3 in DNA: TGTGCCAGCAGCCCTGGGATCAATCAGCCCCAGCATTTT.

CDR3 nucleotide sequence: TGTGCCAGCAGCTTAGGGGACAGGACCTACGAGCAGTACTTC. Translating gives CASSLGDRTYEQYF. The chain employs TRBV7-2 and TRBJ2-5, with 8 positions matching TRBD1. The J call may be incorrect, as the DNA end agrees better with TRBJ2-7. The CDR3 loop spans 14 amino acids. From germline, CDR1 is SGHTA and CDR2 FQGNSA.

The rearrangement links TRBV18 to TRBJ1-1, with D unresolved. V was cut by 5 bases and J by 11 bases, with 21 bases left in between. This CDR3 has 14 amino acids. The V gene's germline CDR1 is KGHSH and CDR2 LQKENI. CDR3 bases: TGTGCCAGCTCAAGTCTTGAACGTACGGATAGGGCTTTCTTT. This codes for CASSSLERTDRAFF.

The chain joins TRBV2 to TRBJ2-5; 11 nucleotides match TRBD2. Germline V gives CDR1 SNHLY, CDR2 FYNNEI. This CDR3 contains 16 residues. V was pared by 2 bases and J by 2 bases, with 4 bases of the junction left unmatched. In DNA form, the CDR3 reads TGTGCCAGCAGTGAAAATCCTAGCGGGGGGCAAGAGACCCAGTACTTC. This sequence encodes CASSENPSGGQETQYF.

The chain joins TRBV5-4 to TRBJ2-3, with TRBD2 matching over 7 bases. Per the germline V gene, CDR1 is SGHNT and CDR2 is YYREEE (reference sequence). The CDR3 length is 15 residues. After removal of 0 bases from V and 6 bases from J, the junction contained 7 bases not matched to a gene. CDR3 DNA: TGTGCCAGCAGCTTGGAGGGGAGGGATGGGGATACGCAGTATTTT. This encodes CASSLEGRDGDTQYF.

This clone rates as medium-sized. The chain couples TRBV5-1 to TRBJ2-7; D ambiguous. Trimming took off 0 bases at V and 3 bases at J, with 10 bases between the two ends. Germline V gives CDR1 SGHRS, CDR2 YFSETQ. The CDR3 length is 14 residues. CDR3 nucleotide sequence: TGCGCCAGCAGCTTGGCCCCAGGACGCTACGAGCAGTACTTC. This codes for CASSLAPGRYEQYF.